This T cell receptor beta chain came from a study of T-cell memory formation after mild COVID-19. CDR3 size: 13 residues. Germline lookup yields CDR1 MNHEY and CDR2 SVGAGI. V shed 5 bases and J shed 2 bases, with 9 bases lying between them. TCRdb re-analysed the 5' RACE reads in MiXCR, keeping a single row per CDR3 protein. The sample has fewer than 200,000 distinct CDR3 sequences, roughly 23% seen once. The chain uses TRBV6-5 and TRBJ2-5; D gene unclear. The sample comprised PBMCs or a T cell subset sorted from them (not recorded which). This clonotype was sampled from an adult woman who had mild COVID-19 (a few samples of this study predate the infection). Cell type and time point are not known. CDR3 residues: CASSLMGQETQYF. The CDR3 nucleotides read TGTGCCAGCAGTCTAATGGGACAAGAGACCCAGTACTTC.